This TCR beta chain was obtained from a study of early T cells in non-severe SARS-CoV-2 infection. The trim removed 1 base at V and 4 bases at J, leaving 11 bases unmatched. This CDR3 is 17 amino acids long. Germline V gives CDR1 MNHEY, CDR2 SVGAGI. TCRdb called the 5' RACE reads again in MiXCR, with one record for every CDR3 protein. The sample records around 46,000 distinct CDR3 sequences, more than 9% being singletons. The rearrangement links TRBV6-5 to TRBJ1-1, with TRBD1 matching 8 bases. What was sequenced was whole blood. The receptor's source is an adult who was a healthcare worker with PCR-confirmed SARS-CoV-2 infection or an uninfected control (not recorded which). This CDR3 is CASSYYLGQGRRTEAFF. CDR3 DNA sequence: TGTGCCAGCAGTTACTACCTCGGACAGGGTAGGCGCACTGAAGCTTTCTTT.